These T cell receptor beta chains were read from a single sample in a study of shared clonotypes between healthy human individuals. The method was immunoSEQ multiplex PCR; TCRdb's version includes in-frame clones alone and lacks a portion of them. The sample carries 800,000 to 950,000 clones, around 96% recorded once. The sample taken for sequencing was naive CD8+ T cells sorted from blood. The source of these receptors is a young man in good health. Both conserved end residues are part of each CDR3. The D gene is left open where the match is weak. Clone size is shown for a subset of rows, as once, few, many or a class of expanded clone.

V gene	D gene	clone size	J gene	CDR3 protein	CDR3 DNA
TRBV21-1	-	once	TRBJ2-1	CASSSRDRTYNEQFF	TGTGCCAGCAGCTCCAGGGACAGAACATACAATGAGCAGTTCTTC
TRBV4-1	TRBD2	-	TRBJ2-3	CASSQEGTSGGTDTQYF	TGCGCCAGCAGCCAAGAGGGGACTAGCGGAGGCACAGATACGCAGTATTTT
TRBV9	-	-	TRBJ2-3	CASSVLGRIRDTQYF	TGTGCCAGCAGCGTACTCGGGAGAATTAGGGATACGCAGTATTTT
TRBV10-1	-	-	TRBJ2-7	CASSESMRSYEQYF	TGCGCCAGCAGTGAGTCGATGAGGTCCTACGAGCAGTACTTC
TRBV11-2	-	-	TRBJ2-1	CASSLEASSYNEQFF	TGTGCCAGCAGCTTAGAGGCGAGCTCCTACAATGAGCAGTTCTTC
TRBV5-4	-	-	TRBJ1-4	CASSLPDSGEKLFF	TGTGCCAGCAGCTTGCCGGACTCAGGTGAAAAACTGTTTTTT
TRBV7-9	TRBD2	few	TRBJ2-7	CASRTKLGTSGSEQYF	TGTGCCAGCAGAACAAAATTAGGGACTAGCGGGAGTGAGCAGTACTTC
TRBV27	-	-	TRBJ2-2	CASSVGTGELFF	TGTGCCAGCAGTGTTGGCACCGGGGAGCTGTTTTTT
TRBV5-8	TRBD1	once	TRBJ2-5	CASSLVGTGQETQYF	TGTGCCAGCAGCTTGGTCGGGACAGGCCAAGAGACCCAGTACTTC
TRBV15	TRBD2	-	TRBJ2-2	CATSRDGLAGATGELFF	TGTGCCACCAGCAGAGATGGACTAGCGGGAGCCACCGGGGAGCTGTTTTTT
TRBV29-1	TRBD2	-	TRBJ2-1	CSGVSGRGNEQFF	TGCAGCGGTGTTAGCGGGAGAGGCAATGAGCAGTTCTTC
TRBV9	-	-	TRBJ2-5	CASSAKGSDRETQYF	TGTGCCAGCAGCGCGAAAGGATCGGACCGAGAGACCCAGTACTTC
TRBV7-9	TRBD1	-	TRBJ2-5	CASSQGQVQETQYF	TGTGCCAGCAGCCAGGGACAGGTCCAAGAGACCCAGTACTTC
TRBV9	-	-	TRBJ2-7	CASSGNEYEQYF	TGTGCCAGCAGCGGCAATGAGTACGAGCAGTACTTC
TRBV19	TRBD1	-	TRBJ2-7	CASSIWRTGTYEQYF	TGTGCCAGTAGTATTTGGCGGACAGGGACCTACGAGCAGTACTTC
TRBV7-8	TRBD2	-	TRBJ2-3	CASSPPPAGVITDTQYF	TGTGCCAGCAGCCCCCCCCCAGCGGGAGTAATTACAGATACGCAGTATTTT
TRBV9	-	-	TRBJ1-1	CASSVVWTANTEAFF	TGTGCCAGCAGCGTAGTTTGGACGGCGAACACTGAAGCTTTCTTT
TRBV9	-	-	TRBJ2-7	CASSVSVGYSYEQYF	TGTGCCAGCAGCGTAAGTGTGGGGTACTCCTACGAGCAGTACTTC
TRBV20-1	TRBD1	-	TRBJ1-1	CSASHRGGAFF	TGCAGTGCTAGCCACAGGGGGGGAGCTTTCTTT
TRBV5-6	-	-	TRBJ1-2	CASSSRQSSRHGYTF	TGTGCCAGCAGCTCGAGACAATCGTCGAGGCATGGCTACACCTTC
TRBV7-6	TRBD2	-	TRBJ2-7	CASSGTGGTSSYEQYF	TGTGCCAGCAGCGGGACGGGGGGAACTAGCTCCTACGAGCAGTACTTC
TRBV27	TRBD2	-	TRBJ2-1	CASKEGLAGIKNEQFF	TGTGCCAGCAAAGAGGGACTAGCGGGAATCAAGAATGAGCAGTTCTTC
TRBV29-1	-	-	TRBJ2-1	CSAESGTTYNEQFF	TGCAGCGCTGAATCGGGTACCACCTACAATGAGCAGTTCTTC
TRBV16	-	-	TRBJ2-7	CASSPQFHEQYF	TGTGCCAGCAGCCCCCAGTTCCACGAGCAGTACTTC